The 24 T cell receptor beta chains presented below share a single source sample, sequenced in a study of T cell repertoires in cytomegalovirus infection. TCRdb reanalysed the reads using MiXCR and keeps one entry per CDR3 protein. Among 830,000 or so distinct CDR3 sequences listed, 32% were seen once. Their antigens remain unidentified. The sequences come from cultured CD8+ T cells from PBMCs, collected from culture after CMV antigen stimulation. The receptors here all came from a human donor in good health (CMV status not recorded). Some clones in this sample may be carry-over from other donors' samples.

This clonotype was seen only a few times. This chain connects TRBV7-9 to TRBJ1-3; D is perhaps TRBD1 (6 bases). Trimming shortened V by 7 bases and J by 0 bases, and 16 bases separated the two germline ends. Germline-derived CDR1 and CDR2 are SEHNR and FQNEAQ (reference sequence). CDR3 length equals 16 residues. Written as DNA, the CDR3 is TGTGCCAGCATCATACAGGGCCCTCTCTCTGGAAACACCATATATTTT. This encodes CASIIQGPLSGNTIYF.

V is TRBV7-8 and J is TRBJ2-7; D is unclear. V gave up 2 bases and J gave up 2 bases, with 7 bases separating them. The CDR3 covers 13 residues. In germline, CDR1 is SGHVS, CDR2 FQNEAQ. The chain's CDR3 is CASSLSDPYEQYF. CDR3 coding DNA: TGTGCCAGCAGCTTATCGGATCCCTACGAGCAGTACTTC.

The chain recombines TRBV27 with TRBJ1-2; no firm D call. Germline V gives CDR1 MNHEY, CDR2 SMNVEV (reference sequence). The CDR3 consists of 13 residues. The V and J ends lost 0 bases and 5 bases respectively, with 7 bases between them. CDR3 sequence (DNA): TGTGCCAGCAGTTTATCGGCAGCATATGGCTACACCTTC. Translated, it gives CASSLSAAYGYTF.

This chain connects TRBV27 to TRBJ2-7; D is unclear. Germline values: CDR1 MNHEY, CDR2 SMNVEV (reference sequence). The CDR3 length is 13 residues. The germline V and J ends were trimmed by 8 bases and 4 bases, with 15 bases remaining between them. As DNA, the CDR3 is TGTGCCAGCGGTCGGAGCAGATGGTACGAGCAGTACTTC. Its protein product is CASGRSRWYEQYF.

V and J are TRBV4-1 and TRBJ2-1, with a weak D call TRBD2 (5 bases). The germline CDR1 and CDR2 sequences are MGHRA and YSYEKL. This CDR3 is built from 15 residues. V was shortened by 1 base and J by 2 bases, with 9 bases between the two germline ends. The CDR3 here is CASSQGRLAYNEQFF. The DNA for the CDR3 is TGCGCCAGCAGCCAAGGGAGGCTAGCCTACAATGAGCAGTTCTTC.

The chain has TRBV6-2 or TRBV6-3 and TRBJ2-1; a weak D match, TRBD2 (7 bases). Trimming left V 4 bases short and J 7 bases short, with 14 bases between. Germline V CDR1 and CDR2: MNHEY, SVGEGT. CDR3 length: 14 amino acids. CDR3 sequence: CASSWGLAANEQFF. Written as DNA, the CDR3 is TGTGCCAGCAGTTGGGGGCTAGCGGCGAATGAGCAGTTCTTC.

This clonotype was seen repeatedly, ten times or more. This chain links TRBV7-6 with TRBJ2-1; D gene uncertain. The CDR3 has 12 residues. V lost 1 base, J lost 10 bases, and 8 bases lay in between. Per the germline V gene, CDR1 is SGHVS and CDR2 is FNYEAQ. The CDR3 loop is CASSLGRSEQFF. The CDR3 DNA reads TGTGCCAGCAGCTTAGGCCGGAGCGAGCAGTTCTTC.

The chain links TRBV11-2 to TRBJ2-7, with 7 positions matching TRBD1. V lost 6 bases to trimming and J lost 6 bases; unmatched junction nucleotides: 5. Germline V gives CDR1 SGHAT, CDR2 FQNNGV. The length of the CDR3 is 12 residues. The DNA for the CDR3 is TGTGCCAGCAGGGGACAGCCTAGCGAGCAGTACGTC. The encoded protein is CASRGQPSEQYV.

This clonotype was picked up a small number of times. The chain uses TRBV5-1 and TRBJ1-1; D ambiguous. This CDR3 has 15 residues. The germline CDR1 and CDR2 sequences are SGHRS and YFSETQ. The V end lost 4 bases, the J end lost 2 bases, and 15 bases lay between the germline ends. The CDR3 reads CASSVGRIVNTEAFF. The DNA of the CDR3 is TGCGCCAGCAGCGTTGGGAGGATTGTAAACACTGAAGCTTTCTTT.

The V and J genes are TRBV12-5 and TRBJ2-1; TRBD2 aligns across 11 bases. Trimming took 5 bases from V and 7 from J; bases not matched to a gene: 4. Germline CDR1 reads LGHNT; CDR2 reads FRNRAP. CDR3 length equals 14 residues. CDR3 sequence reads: CASGDSGGANEQFF. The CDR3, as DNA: TGTGCTAGTGGTGATAGCGGGGGGGCAAATGAGCAGTTCTTC.

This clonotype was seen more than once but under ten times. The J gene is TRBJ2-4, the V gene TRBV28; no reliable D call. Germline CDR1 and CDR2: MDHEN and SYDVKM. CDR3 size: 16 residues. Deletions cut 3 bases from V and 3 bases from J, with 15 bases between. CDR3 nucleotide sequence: TGTGCCAGCAGTTTGGGGTCCGGGCCGATCAAAAACATTCAGTACTTC. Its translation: CASSLGSGPIKNIQYF. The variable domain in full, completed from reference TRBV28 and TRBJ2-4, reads DVKVTQSSRYLVKRTGEKVFLECVQDMDHENMFWYRQDPGLGLRLIYFSYDVKMKEKGDIPEGYSVSREKKERFSLILESASTNQTSMYLCASSLGSGPIKNIQYFGAGTRLSVL.

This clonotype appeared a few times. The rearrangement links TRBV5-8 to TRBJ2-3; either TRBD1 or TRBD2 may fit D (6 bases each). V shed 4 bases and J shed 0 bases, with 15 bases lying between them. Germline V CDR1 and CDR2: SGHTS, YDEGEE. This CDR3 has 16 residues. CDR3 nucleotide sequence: TGTGCCAGCAGCCCTGCGGGACACCTAAGCACAGATACGCAGTATTTT. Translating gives CASSPAGHLSTDTQYF.

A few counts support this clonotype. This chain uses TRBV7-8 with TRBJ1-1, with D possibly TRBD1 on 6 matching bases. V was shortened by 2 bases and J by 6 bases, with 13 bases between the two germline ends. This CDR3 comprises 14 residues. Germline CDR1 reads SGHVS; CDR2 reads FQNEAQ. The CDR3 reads CASSLKGGLAEAFF. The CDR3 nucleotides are TGTGCCAGCAGCTTAAAGGGGGGTTTGGCTGAAGCTTTCTTT.

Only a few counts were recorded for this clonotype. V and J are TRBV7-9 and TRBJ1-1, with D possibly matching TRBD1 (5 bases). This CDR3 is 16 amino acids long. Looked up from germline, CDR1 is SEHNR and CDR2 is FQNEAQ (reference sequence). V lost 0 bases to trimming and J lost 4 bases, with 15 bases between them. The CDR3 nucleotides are TGTGCCAGCAGCTTAGCGGGGGTCCGGACGCCCACTGAAGCTTTCTTT. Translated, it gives CASSLAGVRTPTEAFF.

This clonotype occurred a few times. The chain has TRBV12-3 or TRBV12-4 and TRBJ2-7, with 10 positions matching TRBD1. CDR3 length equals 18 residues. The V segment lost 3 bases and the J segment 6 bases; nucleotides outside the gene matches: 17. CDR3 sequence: CASSFVFEVGTGALEQYF. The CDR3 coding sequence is TGTGCCAGCAGTTTCGTTTTTGAAGTGGGGACAGGGGCCCTCGAGCAGTACTTC.

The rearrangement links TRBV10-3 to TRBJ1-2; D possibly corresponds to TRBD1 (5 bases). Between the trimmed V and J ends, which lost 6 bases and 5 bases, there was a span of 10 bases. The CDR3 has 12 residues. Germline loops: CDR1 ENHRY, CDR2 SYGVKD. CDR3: CAIRLDRYGYTF. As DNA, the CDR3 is TGTGCCATCAGGCTCGACAGATATGGCTACACCTTC.

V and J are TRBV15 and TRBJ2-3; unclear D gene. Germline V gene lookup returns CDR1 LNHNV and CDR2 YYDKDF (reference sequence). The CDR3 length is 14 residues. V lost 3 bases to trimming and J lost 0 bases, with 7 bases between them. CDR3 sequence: CATSSGPSTDTQYF. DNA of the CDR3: TGTGCCACCAGCAGCGGCCCTAGCACAGATACGCAGTATTTT.

The CDR3 nucleotides are TGTGCCAGCAGTTTTAGATTACAGCGAGATCAGCCCCAGCATTTT. The encoded protein is CASSFRLQRDQPQHF. This chain uses TRBV6-4 with TRBJ1-5; the D is unclear. CDR1 is MRHNA, CDR2 SNTAGT, per germline. The CDR3 length is 15 residues. V was shortened by 5 bases and J by 5 bases, with 16 bases between the two germline ends.

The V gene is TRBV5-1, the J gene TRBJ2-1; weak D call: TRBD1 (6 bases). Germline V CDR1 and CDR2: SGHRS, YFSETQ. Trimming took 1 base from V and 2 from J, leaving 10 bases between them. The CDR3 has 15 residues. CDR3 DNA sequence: TGCGCCAGCAGCTTGCTGACAGGTCCCTACAATGAGCAGTTCTTC. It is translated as CASSLLTGPYNEQFF.

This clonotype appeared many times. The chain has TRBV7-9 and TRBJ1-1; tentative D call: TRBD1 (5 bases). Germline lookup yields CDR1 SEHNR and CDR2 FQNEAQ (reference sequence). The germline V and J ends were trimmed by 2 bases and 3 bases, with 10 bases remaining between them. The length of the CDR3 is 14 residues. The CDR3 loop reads CASSLIQGDTEAFF. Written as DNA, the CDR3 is TGTGCCAGCAGCTTAATCCAGGGCGACACTGAAGCTTTCTTT.

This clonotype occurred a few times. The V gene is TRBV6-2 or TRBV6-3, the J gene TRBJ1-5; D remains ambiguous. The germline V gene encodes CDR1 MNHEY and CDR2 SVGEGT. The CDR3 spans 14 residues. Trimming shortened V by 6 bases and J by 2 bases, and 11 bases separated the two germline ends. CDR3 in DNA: TGTGCCAGCAGCCATGGCGTGGGCAATCAGCCCCAGCATTTT. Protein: CASSHGVGNQPQHF.

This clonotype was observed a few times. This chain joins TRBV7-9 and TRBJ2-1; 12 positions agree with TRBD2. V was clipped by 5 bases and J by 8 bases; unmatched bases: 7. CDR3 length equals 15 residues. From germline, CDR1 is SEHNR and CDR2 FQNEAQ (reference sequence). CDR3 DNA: TGTGCCAGCAGCCCCACTAGCGGGGGGCGCTATGAGCAGTTCTTC. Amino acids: CASSPTSGGRYEQFF.

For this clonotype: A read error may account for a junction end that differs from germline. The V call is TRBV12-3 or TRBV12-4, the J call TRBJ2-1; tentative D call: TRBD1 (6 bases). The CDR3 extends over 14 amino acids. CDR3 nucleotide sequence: TGTGCCAGCAGTATAGCCCAGGGGTACAATGAGCAGTTCTTC. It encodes CASSIAQGYNEQFF.

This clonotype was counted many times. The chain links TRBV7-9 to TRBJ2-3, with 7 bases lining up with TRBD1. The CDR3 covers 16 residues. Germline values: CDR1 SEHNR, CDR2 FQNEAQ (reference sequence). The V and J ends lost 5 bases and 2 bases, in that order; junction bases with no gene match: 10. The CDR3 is CASSPTGVPHTDTQYF. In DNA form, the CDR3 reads TGTGCCAGCAGCCCTACAGGGGTCCCCCACACAGATACGCAGTATTTT.